The sequence of this T cell receptor beta chain was determined in a study of blood T cell repertoires in COVID-19. As for the study in general: Sample material is recorded as cDNA or gDNA derived from T cells, B-cell-depleted T cells, or PBMCs.

Among Cohort 3 donors, those recovered had two negative PCRs, clearance, or symptom resolution. Some clones are missing from TCRdb's copy, which holds only in-frame ones; the method was immunoSEQ multiplex PCR. Counted here are around 300,000 clones, approximately 87% occurring once; the ten biggest clones make up 5.3%. The TCR sequence derives from a woman aged 25 to 39 who had recovered from COVID-19. The sequenced material came from PBMCs or T cells enriched from blood (not recorded which).

The CDR3 DNA reads as TGTGCCAGCAGCCAAACCGGAGCGGCCCTTCCCTACAATGAGCAGTTCTTC. Translated: CASSQTGAALPYNEQFF. The chain joins TRBV4-2 to TRBJ2-1; D perhaps matches TRBD2 (5 bases). Germline V gene data show CDR1 as LGHNA and CDR2 as YNFKEQ. Trimming took off 2 bases at V and 2 bases at J, with 16 bases between the two ends. There are 17 residues in the CDR3.